This entry describes one T cell receptor beta chain. Its antigen is unknown. Sequence at one end of the junction differs from germline and may be a read error. Reading the germline V gene (reference sequence) gives CDR1 SSHAT and CDR2 FNYEAQ. The CDR3 covers 12 residues, taking in both the cysteine and the phenylalanine. The entry retains the CDR3 DNA only, 36 bases that are in frame from base 1. The cohort consisted of fewer than 700 healthy bone marrow donors. All cohort members were sampled while nominally healthy, although unrecorded immune exposures were likely present. The donor was CMV seropositive and belonged to the group of 270 or so seropositive cohort members. A peripheral blood sample was collected from each donor, and TCR beta sequencing was performed on peripheral blood mononuclear cells. Genomic DNA extraction from the blood cell samples was performed with the Qiagen DNeasy Blood Extraction Kit.

The library was made by the immunoSEQ multiplex PCR assay. For the multiplex PCR, a mixture combining 60 forward primers for TCR Vbeta segments and 13 reverse primers for TCR Jbeta segments was used. Amplification of the CDR3 region of rearranged TCR beta genes was performed with a multiplex PCR assay on genomic DNA. Amplified TCR beta libraries were sequenced as 87-base-pair reads on the Illumina HiSeq System. As for how the authors treated the data: A later analysis tallied 80 million to 95 million unique TCR beta chains across the 666 repertoires, and around 12 million of those chains were shared by two or more donors. Raw reads were error-corrected and collapsed into unique sequences by a nearest-neighbor algorithm in which closely related sequences were merged to remove PCR and sequencing errors. CDR3 sequences were aligned to IMGT reference sequences to assign V, D and J gene segments. For a sequence to be retained, at least a six-nucleotide match to both a V gene segment and a J gene segment was required. Rearrangements were classified as productive when the CDR3 lacked stop codons and remained in frame with V and J, and all other rearrangements were classified as non-productive. Following IMGT convention, CDR3 was defined as the stretch from the second conserved V-encoded cysteine up to the conserved J-encoded phenylalanine. The earlier analysis of 587 of the donors excluded any sequence lacking an unambiguous match to a single V gene segment. In an earlier analysis of approximately 550 of the donors, V segments were called functional above 56.7% productive rearrangements and were called segregating when the between-donor standard deviation exceeded 5%. To diagnose cytomegalovirus status from the catalog of TCR beta chain sequences, a statistical classification framework was built. In a later analysis, TCR nucleotide sequences were compared against IMGT/GENE-DB human TR gene sequences so that V and J genes could be assigned. In a later analysis, CDR3 sequences and most-parsimonious VDJ recombination scenarios were assigned using the TCRdist pipeline. In a later analysis, each TCR beta chain was defined by its CDR3 amino acid sequence together with its V-gene family, and reads lacking a unique V-gene family were excluded. A later analysis removed 592 highly shared, low-generation-probability nucleotide sequences to deal with suspected cross-contamination and a sequencing artifact. In a later analysis, a clonal expansion index for each public chain was calculated from normalized within-repertoire ranks of inferred template counts. Generation probabilities in a later analysis came from a VDJ recombination model fitted to out-of-frame rearrangements, and those results were checked against IGoR. In a later analysis, hypergeometric tests were used to score TCR-TCR, TCR-HLA and TCR-CMV co-occurrence, with a repertoire-size bias correction applied to TCR pairs. A later analysis estimated false discovery rates by permuting HLA or CMV assignments 20 times. In a later analysis, co-occurring TCRs were grouped using DBSCAN, and TCRdist sequence similarity was added for clustering within HLA-allele-positive subsets. Repertoires with fewer than 30,000 or more than 120,000 public chains, plus five repertoires with anomalous nucleotide sharing, were excluded from co-occurrence clustering. In TCRdb, the immuneACCESS table is reduced to in-frame sequences with V and J assigned. These tables do not hold every clone; where another copy was compared, an unresolved V gene accounts for under half, and the others remain unexplained. The V and J calls and the clone size are those of that table, but D and trimming were determined from the DNA. Within this sample are 85,000 to 100,000 clones, with more than 60% of them counted one time only. Clones ranked in the top ten supply about 7% of the sample.

This entry belongs to a study of cytomegalovirus exposure and HLA in healthy donors (dated by TCRdb to between 2016 and 2019). Looking at the study overall: In an earlier analysis of several hundred of the donors, 250 to 350 Gb of sequence data and 100 million or so unique TCR beta sequences from about 179 million T cells were reported. To predict cytomegalovirus infection status, the study brought together high-throughput TCR immunosequencing, statistical association of individual TCRs with disease status, and machine learning. To study patterns of TCR occurrence, a later analysis re-analyzed previously published TCR beta repertoires from 666 donors and added high-resolution HLA genotyping. Both class I and class II loci were covered by HLA typing, at four-digit resolution. In the later analysis, no new phenotypic data were used to find candidate immune exposures; instead, reliance was placed on TCR beta sequences and their occurrence across donors. Typing coverage varied by locus: about 620-630 donors for A, B, C, DRB1 and DQB1; around 560 for DQA1; around 570 for DPA1; about 450 for DPB1. Alongside the repertoire data, information on donor age, sex, ethnicity and CMV serostatus was compiled. Of the 350 to 450 genotyped donors, 75% to 85% were placed in the genetic ancestry cluster associated with self-reported Caucasian donors. In an earlier analysis of 500 to 650 of the donors, high-throughput TCR beta sequencing was used to judge whether each TCR beta V gene segment behaved as functional or pseudogenic. A later genetic analysis used genome-wide SNP genotypes for about 65% of the 666 donors, treating that subset as a discovery cohort. The study aimed to test whether cataloging public T cell receptors could reveal signatures of past pathogen exposure. Along with the approximately 600-subject first cohort, a separate validation cohort of over a hundred different subjects was used. Roughly 300 gigabases of sequencing data and roughly 81 million unique TCR sequences made up an early release that covered around 640 HLA-typed donors. Every discovery cohort repertoire had been produced on one sequencing platform. The study profiled the T cell repertoires of under 700 subjects by immunosequencing and related them to cytomegalovirus serostatus. Four to six DR-DQ haplotypes were handled as single units for association and clustering, since linkage in the cohort was strong. Across around 400 genotyped donors of the cohort, an average of roughly 200,000 unique TCR beta nucleotide sequences per donor were sequenced, and roughly 18% of those sequences were non-productive.

Paper-wide results and their limitations: A cluster of highly shared sequence variants was judged likely to represent a technical artifact of the sequencing pipeline. Three of the identified cytomegalovirus-associated TCR beta chains were confirmed in vitro to be specific for cytomegalovirus antigens. Because HLA typing was unavailable for some donors at each locus, only the typed subset was used in association tests. The classifier was reported to diagnose cytomegalovirus status with high specificity and sensitivity in both the original and validation cohorts. Presence/absence analyses assumed roughly uniform sequencing depth across donors, an assumption that may not hold. Because counts were too low, more than 15 rarely observed V segments, including chromosome 9 orphons, were excluded from the earlier analysis of 587 of the donors. A further reported finding was that TCR beta sequences accurately predicted the HLA-A and HLA-B alleles for most subjects in the first cohort. When HLA alleles, especially DR and DQ, strongly co-occurred, TCR associations were difficult to assign to individual alleles. In a later genetic analysis, a missense DCLRE1C variant was associated with V-gene and J-gene trimming of TCR beta chains, and the association was replicated in an independent cohort. In a later analysis, HLA-associated TCR beta chains showed more clonal expansion and lower generation probabilities than non-associated chains that were equally common. Linkage disequilibrium might explain the correlated functional status among segregating V segments, but an unknown experimental factor could not be ruled out. A later analysis found that most CMV-associated TCR beta chains appeared HLA-restricted, with HLA associations seemingly driven largely by CMV exposure. Most TCR sequences were seen in very few donors, while some public TCRs were found in many individuals. A total of roughly 160 TCR beta chains were listed by the study as associated with cytomegalovirus. In a later analysis, TCR association rates were found to vary across HLA loci, with the most associated TCRs seen for DRB1 alleles and the fewest for HLA-C alleles. Some IMGT-functional V segments, including TRBV6-2 and TRBV6-3, could not be distinguished by the 87-base-pair reads and were therefore excluded. Several of the top co-occurrence clusters appeared to be linked to parvovirus B19, influenza, CMV and Epstein-Barr virus, according to a later analysis. Immune exposure information for the cohort was limited to CMV serostatus. At a false discovery rate of 0.05, a later analysis linked about 17,000 TCR beta sequences to specific HLA alleles. In an earlier analysis of roughly 560 of the donors, most TCR beta V segments were observed in productive rearrangements about 90% or about 30% of the time, broadly matching IMGT annotations. This cohort had only TCR beta chains sequenced, and the lack of alpha or paired-chain data limited which features could be detected. The authors suggested that the approach could potentially be extended to other disease states and immunological phenotypes. Compared with the 666-donor mean, donors in an Asian-associated ancestry cluster had fewer N-insertions in productive TCRs, according to a later genetic analysis.

The TCR was taken from a man aged 45-60 years in good health and CMV-seropositive. Specimen: PBMCs. The chain joins TRBV7-7 to TRBJ2-5; the D gene identity is not certain. The CDR3 amino acid sequence is: CASSPIQETQYF. The DNA is TGTGCTAGCAGTCCCATCCAAGAGACCCAGTACTTC.